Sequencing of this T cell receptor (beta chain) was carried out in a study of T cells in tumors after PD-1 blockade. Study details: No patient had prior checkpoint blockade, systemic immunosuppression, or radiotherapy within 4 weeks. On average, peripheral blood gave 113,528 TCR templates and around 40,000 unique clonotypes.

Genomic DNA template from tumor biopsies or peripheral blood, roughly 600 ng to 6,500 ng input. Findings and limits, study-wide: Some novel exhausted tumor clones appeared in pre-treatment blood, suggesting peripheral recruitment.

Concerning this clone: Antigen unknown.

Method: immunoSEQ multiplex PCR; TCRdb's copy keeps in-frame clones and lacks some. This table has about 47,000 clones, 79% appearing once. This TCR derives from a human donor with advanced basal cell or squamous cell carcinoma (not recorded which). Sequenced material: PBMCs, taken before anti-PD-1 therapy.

DNA for the CDR3: TGTGCCAGCAGCCGCCGCGCTCTGGGTTCTGGAAACACCATATATTTT. It specifies CASSRRALGSGNTIYF. V usage is TRBV14 and J usage is TRBJ1-3; no clear D gene. The germline V and J ends were trimmed by 4 bases and 1 base, with 14 bases remaining between them. The CDR3 length is 16 residues. Looked up from germline, CDR1 is SGHDN and CDR2 is FVKESK.